Listed below are T cell receptor beta chains from one sample, sequenced in a study of cytomegalovirus exposure and HLA in healthy donors. Profiling relied on immunoSEQ multiplex PCR, and the TCRdb table lists in-frame clones only, not all of them. In the table there are roughly 180,000 clones, 85% of which are singletons. The material sequenced was PBMCs. Receptor source: a boy younger than 10 in good health and CMV-seronegative. CDR3s include the opening cysteine and the closing phenylalanine or tryptophan. The D gene is left open where the match is weak.

>.|TRBV9|TRBJ1-3
CASSVGGPGNTIYF
>.|TRBV5-1|TRBJ2-3
CASRSYVNGDTQYF
>TRBD1|TRBV28|TRBJ2-5
CASRQGGKTQYF
>.|TRBV2|TRBJ2-3
CASSMTPGGTDTQYF
>.|TRBV7-9|TRBJ1-2
CASSLAAGLGYGYTF
>TRBD2|TRBV4-2|TRBJ2-1
CASSQEGTSIHEQFF
>.|TRBV6-5|TRBJ1-3
CASIEPGSSGNTIYF
>.|TRBV6-1|TRBJ1-5
CASSDNLGSPNQPQHF
>TRBD2|TRBV10-1|TRBJ2-1
CASSPVAGGSYNEQFF
>.|TRBV6-1|TRBJ2-2
CASSALTGNTGELFF
>.|TRBV18|TRBJ1-4
CASSPGSTTNEKLFF
>.|TRBV5-1|TRBJ1-2
CASSWGPVGVIGYTF
>.|TRBV11-2|TRBJ2-6
CASRRFGANVLTF
>.|TRBV7-9|TRBJ2-6
CSSTSLEEGPLSGANVLTF
>.|TRBV6-7|TRBJ1-2
CASSYWEGYGYTF
>TRBD2|TRBV2|TRBJ2-1
CASGGGGSYNEQFF
>TRBD2|TRBV19|TRBJ2-7
CASRVSGSSEQYF
>TRBD2|TRBV5-1|TRBJ2-1
CASSRNSGGPSNEQFF
>.|TRBV30|TRBJ1-1
CAWSVIGGSTEAFF
>.|TRBV5-1|TRBJ2-5
CASSWEVGETQYF
>TRBD1|TRBV19|TRBJ2-5
CASSIDRAQETQYF
>.|TRBV2|TRBJ2-3
CASSDPRAREDTQYF
>TRBD2|TRBV5-1|TRBJ2-1
CASSLDSGGGFNEQFF
>.|TRBV30|TRBJ2-1
CAWRGPRAHEQFF
>TRBD1|TRBV11-2|TRBJ1-2
CASRYPLSRDSHNYGYTF
>.|TRBV21-1|TRBJ2-5
CASSPLRGLARETQYF
>TRBD1|TRBV6-6|TRBJ2-7
CASSYEGQVYEQYF
>.|TRBV5-4|TRBJ2-5
CASRTGGQETQYF
>.|TRBV28|TRBJ2-3
CASSFRLGADTQYF
>TRBD1|TRBV25-1|TRBJ1-4
CASSEGDRGSEKLFF
>TRBD1|TRBV6-1|TRBJ1-5
CASSDGQGVYSNQPQHF
>.|TRBV7-2|TRBJ2-3
CASSSNRVDTQYF
>TRBD1|TRBV2|TRBJ1-1
CASSTGTVNTEAFF
>.|TRBV11-2|TRBJ2-2
CASSLAAGELFF
>.|TRBV6-1|TRBJ1-5
CASGIRGASAGPQHF
>TRBD1|TRBV29-1|TRBJ2-7
CSVEGDRQGGSYEQYF
>.|TRBV30|TRBJ1-2
CAWSAGGGHYTF
>.|TRBV4-1|TRBJ2-7
CASSQVPVSRHEQYF
>.|TRBV11-1|TRBJ2-3
CASSPPGGPSTDTQYF
>.|TRBV27|TRBJ2-7
CASSLGQGGEQYF
>.|TRBV9|TRBJ1-2
CASSPVQGDYGYTF
>.|TRBV5-1|TRBJ2-1
CASSTSGYRADEQFF
>TRBD1|TRBV5-4|TRBJ2-5
CASSFRQGVETQYF
>TRBD1|TRBV5-4|TRBJ1-3
CASTGTGASTIYF
>TRBD2|TRBV7-3|TRBJ2-1
CASSNLAVNPRYNEQFF
>TRBD1|TRBV12-5|TRBJ1-1
CASGLVEGATNTEAFF
>.|TRBV7-3|TRBJ1-5
CASSPSFDQPQHF
>TRBD2|TRBV15|TRBJ2-2
CATSRDKGLAGTGELFF
>.|TRBV11-2|TRBJ1-2
CASSLGQSSGYTF